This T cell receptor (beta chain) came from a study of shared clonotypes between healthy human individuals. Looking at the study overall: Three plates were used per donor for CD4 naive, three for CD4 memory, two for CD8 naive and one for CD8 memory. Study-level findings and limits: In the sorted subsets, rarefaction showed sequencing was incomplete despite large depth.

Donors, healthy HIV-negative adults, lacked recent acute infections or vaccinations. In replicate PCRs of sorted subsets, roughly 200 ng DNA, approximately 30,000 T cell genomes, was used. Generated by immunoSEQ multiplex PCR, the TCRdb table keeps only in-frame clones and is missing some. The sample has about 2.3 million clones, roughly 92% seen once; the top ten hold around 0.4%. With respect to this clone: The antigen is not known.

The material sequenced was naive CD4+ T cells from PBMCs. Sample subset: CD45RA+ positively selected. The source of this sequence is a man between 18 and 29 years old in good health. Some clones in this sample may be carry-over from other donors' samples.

CDR3 in DNA: TGTGCCAGCAGCCAGGACTATGGCTACACCTTC. It translates to CASSQDYGYTF. The genes are TRBV28 and TRBJ1-2; D uncertain. There are 11 residues in the CDR3. The ends were cut back, 6 bases at V and 3 bases at J, with 5 bases in the middle. Germline V lookup: CDR1 MDHEN, CDR2 SYDVKM.